The 20 T cell receptor beta chains below were found in one sample sequenced in a study of response to subunit inactivated influenza vaccine. TCRdb ran MiXCR on the RT-PCR reads and lists one entry per CDR3 protein. The sample carries 860,000 or so distinct CDR3 sequences, about 20% recorded once. The specimen was PBMCs from blood, collected 5 days after vaccination. These TCRs come from a man aged 45-60 years who received an inactivated influenza vaccine.

This clonotype was seen many times. The chain uses TRBV5-5 and TRBJ2-1; TRBD2 aligns across 9 bases. The CDR3 runs 16 residues. Germline V gives CDR1 SGHKS, CDR2 YYEKEE (reference sequence). V dropped 4 bases and J dropped 4; count of bases not matched to a gene: 9. DNA for the CDR3: TGTGCCAGCAGCGGGGGGACTAGCCTCTCATACAATGAGCAGTTCTTC. It yields the protein CASSGGTSLSYNEQFF.

This clonotype has at least ten counts. V and J are TRBV29-1 and TRBJ2-5, with 7 bases aligning to TRBD2. J gave up 5 bases and V 5 bases, and 8 bases lay outside the gene matches. Germline V gene sequence: CDR1 SQVTM, CDR2 ANQGSEA. The CDR3 has 13 amino acids. The CDR3 nucleotides read TGCAGCGTTCCTACGACTAGCCGGGAGACCCAGTACTTC. Protein product: CSVPTTSRETQYF.

This clonotype was counted many times. The rearrangement joins TRBV4-3 to TRBJ2-7; TRBD1 might be the D (6 bases). CDR1 and CDR2 from the germline V gene are LGHNA and YSLEER. The V end was cut by 0 bases, the J end by 0 bases, with 12 bases between. The CDR3 loop spans 16 amino acids. This CDR3 is CASSQDLGDNSYEQYF. The CDR3 DNA reads as TGCGCCAGCAGCCAAGATCTGGGGGACAACTCCTACGAGCAGTACTTC.

This chain links TRBV10-3 with TRBJ2-5; D gene uncertain. The CDR3 contains 15 residues. Per the germline V gene, CDR1 is ENHRY and CDR2 is SYGVKD. V was trimmed by 0 bases and J by 1 base, leaving 9 bases between them. CDR3 DNA sequence: TGTGCCATCAGTGAGTCGCTTCGGCCCCAAGAGACCCAGTACTTC. This sequence encodes CAISESLRPQETQYF.

This chain links TRBV4-3 with TRBJ2-1; D is undetermined. Trimming cost V 6 bases and J 1 base, with 10 bases left between them. The CDR3 has 14 residues. Germline-derived CDR1 and CDR2 are LGHNA and YSLEER. The CDR3 DNA reads as TGCGCCAGCAGGGGATCCCGTTCCTACAATGAGCAGTTCTTC. Translated, it gives CASRGSRSYNEQFF.

V gene TRBV30 combines with J gene TRBJ1-5; D is undetermined. The CDR3 has 13 residues. The V gene lost 0 bases and the J gene lost 4 bases, with 7 bases spanning the gap. CDR1 GTSNPN and CDR2 SVGIG come from the germline V gene (reference sequence). CDR3 nucleotides: TGTGCCTGGAGTGTACGAGATAATCAGCCCCAGCATTTT. Protein sequence: CAWSVRDNQPQHF.

This chain joins TRBV19 and TRBJ1-1, with 9 bases that match TRBD1. The CDR3 consists of 16 residues. Germline V lookup: CDR1 LNHDA, CDR2 SQIVND (reference sequence). Trimming took 1 base from V and 5 from J; bases not matched to a gene: 8. DNA for the CDR3: TGTGCCAGTAGTATAGTTCGGGGGACAGGGCGGACTGAAGCTTTCTTT. It encodes CASSIVRGTGRTEAFF.

J is TRBJ2-4 and V is TRBV20-1; D gene uncertain. Germline V gene lookup returns CDR1 DFQATT and CDR2 SNEGSKA (reference sequence). V dropped 6 bases and J dropped 0 bases, with 15 bases sitting between them. The CDR3 length is 15 residues. The CDR3, as DNA: TGCAGTGCCCACTGGGGAAGGTTAGCCAAAAACATTCAGTACTTC. Its translation: CSAHWGRLAKNIQYF.

This clonotype was counted a few times. The genes are TRBV5-5 and TRBJ2-7; D unclear. The germline V gene has CDR1 SGHKS and CDR2 YYEKEE (reference sequence). This CDR3 is built from 13 residues. V gave up 4 bases and J gave up 4 bases, with 12 bases separating them. CDR3 nucleotide sequence: TGTGCCAGCAGCGTACAACCAGAGTACGAGCAGTACTTC. Residues: CASSVQPEYEQYF.

The table lists this clonotype with a few counts. This chain connects TRBV7-2 to TRBJ2-3, with TRBD2 identical over 15 bases. Germline CDR1 is SGHTA and CDR2 is FQGNSA. The CDR3 consists of 16 residues. Unmatched junction bases numbered 3, after V lost 6 bases and J lost 2 bases. This CDR3 is CASRGLAGGLTDTQYF. CDR3 sequence (DNA): TGTGCCAGCAGGGGACTAGCGGGGGGACTCACAGATACGCAGTATTTT.

The table lists this clonotype with a few counts. The chain couples TRBV28 to TRBJ2-3, with D tentatively TRBD1 (5 bases). The CDR3 spans 14 residues. CDR1 MDHEN and CDR2 SYDVKM come from the germline V gene. Between the trimmed V and J ends, which lost 2 bases and 5 bases, there was a span of 11 bases. CDR3: CASSLKGRLDTQYF. CDR3 nucleotide sequence: TGTGCCAGCAGTTTAAAGGGGCGACTAGATACGCAGTATTTT.

CDR3 DNA: TGTGCCAGTGGGAGCCTTTACACCGGGGAGCTGTTTTTT. Protein product: CASGSLYTGELFF. This chain joins TRBV7-9 and TRBJ2-2; perhaps TRBD2 as D (5 bases). V dropped 9 bases and J dropped 3 bases, with 11 bases sitting between them. The CDR3 has 13 amino acids. Germline CDR1 and CDR2: SEHNR and FQNEAQ (reference sequence). Full variable domain (missing parts from reference TRBV7-9 and TRBJ2-2): DTGVSQNPRHKITKRGQNVTFRCDPISEHNRLYWYRQTLGQGPEFLTYFQNEAQLEKSRLLSDRFSAERPKGSFSTLEIQRTEQGDSAMYLCASGSLYTGELFFGEGSRLTVL.

This clonotype was seen more than once but under ten times. The genes are TRBV20-1 and TRBJ2-7; 7 bases match TRBD2. With V trimmed by 4 bases and J by 2 bases, 8 bases remained unmatched. In germline, CDR1 is DFQATT, CDR2 SNEGSKA (reference sequence). This CDR3 comprises 14 residues. CDR3 protein: CSAKPAGAPYEQYF. CDR3 nucleotides: TGCAGTGCTAAGCCCGCGGGAGCCCCCTACGAGCAGTACTTC.

Notes on this clonotype: At one boundary the junction diverges from the germline segment, which might be a read error. The V and J genes are TRBV6-5 and TRBJ2-7; maybe TRBD1 (6 bases). Looked up from germline, CDR1 is MNHEY and CDR2 is SVGAGI. The CDR3 loop spans 15 amino acids. CDR3 DNA sequence: TGTGCCAGCGGTTACGGCAGGGGAGCCTCCTACGAGCAGTACTTC. It codes for CASGYGRGASYEQYF.

This clonotype has more than one count but fewer than ten. CDR3 nucleotide sequence: TGCAGCGTTGCCAGGACTCCTAACTATGGCTACACCTTC. Protein sequence: CSVARTPNYGYTF. The chain is built from TRBV29-1 and TRBJ1-2, with D unclear. In germline, CDR1 is SQVTM, CDR2 ANQGSEA. The CDR3 has 13 amino acids. Trimming took off 4 bases at V and 0 bases at J, with 9 bases between the two ends.

This rearrangement joins TRBV7-2 to TRBJ2-7; the D gene is possibly TRBD2 (6 bases). V lost 1 base, J lost 3 bases, and 10 bases lay in between. CDR3 length: 14 residues. Germline CDR1 is SGHTA and CDR2 is FQGNSA. The CDR3 bases are TGTGCCAGCAGCTTAGATGGCGGGGTCTACGAGCAGTACTTC. Its translation is CASSLDGGVYEQYF.

The chain has TRBV12-3 or TRBV12-4 and TRBJ2-3; perhaps TRBD2 as D (5 bases). The CDR3 sequence is 15 residues long. Trimming took 2 bases from V and 2 from J, leaving 11 bases between them. The CDR3: CASSLRTGSTDTQYF. Written as DNA, the CDR3 is TGTGCCAGCAGTTTACGTACGGGGTCCACAGATACGCAGTATTTT.

This clonotype was observed a handful of times. V and J are TRBV11-2 and TRBJ1-6; the D is unclear. The CDR3 spans 14 residues. Germline values: CDR1 SGHAT, CDR2 FQNNGV. Trimming pared 5 bases from V and 7 bases from J, leaving 12 bases between. CDR3 protein: CASSRIYYNSPLHF. The CDR3 region has the DNA TGTGCCAGCAGCAGGATCTACTACAATTCACCCCTCCACTTT.

The gene calls are TRBV5-1 and TRBJ2-1, with 11 bases aligning to TRBD2. This CDR3 contains 18 residues. The J segment lost 2 bases and the V segment lost 0 bases, leaving 7 bases of the junction unmatched. In germline, CDR1 is SGHRS, CDR2 YFSETQ. CDR3 bases: TGCGCCAGCAGCTTGGCCCCGACTAGCGGGGCCCCCTACAATGAGCAGTTCTTC. Protein product: CASSLAPTSGAPYNEQFF.

The chain uses TRBV25-1 and TRBJ2-7, with D possibly being TRBD1 (5 bases). The CDR3 extends over 14 amino acids. CDR1 and CDR2 from the germline V gene are MGHDK and SYGVNS. Trimming removed 6 bases at V and 6 bases at J, with 18 bases between. CDR3 sequence (DNA): TGTGCCAGCAGGGAAACGGGCAGGGTGGGCGAGCAGTACTTC. It encodes CASRETGRVGEQYF.